The 21 T cell receptor beta chains below all came from one sample that was sequenced in a study of T cell repertoires in cytomegalovirus infection (dated by TCRdb to the late 2010s). Interpreted using the paper, the treatment or condition label stands for: in vitro stimulation with specific CMV peptide epitopes to enrich CMV-specific T cells. Their recognized antigens are unknown. For sequencing, an Illumina HiSeq 1500 was employed. TCRdb trimmed public reads at Q25 via fastp, called clones via MiXCR and kept in-frame beta chains. When rows share a CDR3 protein, they turn into one entry using the most common DNA and genes. Within this sample are roughly 570,000 distinct CDR3 sequences, with 40% of them counted one time only. The top ten clonotypes cover over 45% of the sample. Specimen: cultured PBMCs, collected from culture after CMV antigen stimulation. The receptors stem from a human donor in good health (CMV status not recorded). Some clones in this sample may be carry-over from other donors' samples.

This clonotype was counted a single time. V and J are TRBV20-1 and TRBJ2-3; D tentatively reads TRBD1 or TRBD2 (5 bases each). This CDR3 has 17 amino acids. Trimming pared 3 bases from V and 8 bases from J, leaving 27 bases between. The V gene's germline CDR1 is DFQATT and CDR2 SNEGSKA (reference sequence). The CDR3 reads CSASPWGRGAFQGTQYF. CDR3 DNA: TGCAGTGCTAGCCCCTGGGGTCGGGGCGCATTCCAGGGTACGCAGTATTTT.

This clonotype appeared a few times. The chain uses TRBV15 and TRBJ1-3; D gene ambiguous. Trimming cost V 1 base and J 8 bases, with 9 bases left between them. Per the germline V gene, CDR1 is LNHNV and CDR2 is YYDKDF (reference sequence). The CDR3 loop spans 13 amino acids. The CDR3 loop is CATSRAPGDTIYF. The CDR3 coding sequence is TGTGCCACCAGCAGAGCCCCCGGAGACACCATATATTTT.

Details on this clonotype: A read error may produce the germline difference seen at one junction end. This chain uses TRBV20-1 with TRBJ2-7; 8 bases align to TRBD2. The CDR3 has 13 amino acids. CDR1 and CDR2 (germline): DFQATT, SNEGSKA (reference sequence). The CDR3 DNA reads TGCAATGCTAGCTCGGGAGGGCCGGGTGAGCAGTACTTC. Translating gives CNASSGGPGEQYF.

The gene calls are TRBV7-2 and TRBJ1-2, with D hard to call. CDR3 length equals 13 residues. Germline V CDR1 and CDR2: SGHTA, FQGNSA. V lost 3 bases and J 4 bases, leaving 9 bases between the germline ends. Written as DNA, the CDR3 is TGTGCCAGCAGCTTTTCCGGGCCCTATGGCTACACCTTC. Translating it yields CASSFSGPYGYTF.

This clonotype was picked up a small number of times. The chain links TRBV7-6 to TRBJ1-2; D not resolved. V shed 5 bases and J shed 0 bases, with 16 bases lying between them. The CDR3 runs to 16 residues. Looked up from germline, CDR1 is SGHVS and CDR2 is FNYEAQ. CDR3 nucleotides: TGTGCCAGCAGCGGTCACAGCGCCGACACTAACTATGGCTACACCTTC. Translating it yields CASSGHSADTNYGYTF. The variable domain in full, with the rest retrieved from reference TRBV7-6 and TRBJ1-2, is GAGVSQSPRYKVTKRGQDVALRCDPISGHVSLYWYRQALGQGPEFLTYFNYEAQQDKSGLPNDRFSAERPEGSISTLTIQRTEQRDSAMYRCASSGHSADTNYGYTFGSGTRLTVV.

This clonotype appeared a few times. This chain uses TRBV6-6 with TRBJ2-3; D may match TRBD1 or TRBD2 (6 bases each). V was cut by 2 bases and J by 7 bases, with 16 bases left in between. This CDR3 has 15 residues. Germline V gene sequence: CDR1 MNHNY, CDR2 SVGAGI (reference sequence). CDR3 in amino acids: CASSYPSEGGNTQYF. The CDR3 region has the DNA TGTGCCAGCAGTTACCCATCGGAGGGGGGAAATACGCAGTATTTT.

This sequence joins TRBV30 and TRBJ2-7, with 7 bases matching TRBD2. With 7 bases clipped from V and 2 bases from J, the junction kept 14 bases outside the gene matches. Germline V gene data show CDR1 as GTSNPN and CDR2 as SVGIG (reference sequence). CDR3 length: 15 residues. The CDR3 nucleotides are TGTGCCTTTCTGAGAGCCAGCGGGACGACCTACGAGCAGTACTTC. Its translation is CAFLRASGTTYEQYF.

This clonotype was seen more than once but under ten times. This chain uses TRBV7-8 with TRBJ1-1; D is unresolved. Trimming removed 4 bases from V and 0 bases from J, with 12 bases in between. The CDR3 spans 15 residues. Germline loops: CDR1 SGHVS, CDR2 FQNEAQ. The CDR3 region has the DNA TGTGCCAGCAGCTCCCTCCTCCGTTTGAACACTGAAGCTTTCTTT. This gives the protein CASSSLLRLNTEAFF. Full variable domain (remainder filled in from reference TRBV7-8 and TRBJ1-1): GAGVSQSPRYKVAKRGQDVALRCDPISGHVSLFWYQQALGQGPEFLTYFQNEAQLDKSGLPSDRFFAERPEGSVSTLKIQRTQQEDSAVYLCASSSLLRLNTEAFFGQGTRLTVV.

This clonotype was recorded a few times. V is TRBV6-1 and J is TRBJ1-1; 7 bases agree with TRBD1. The CDR3 sequence is 15 residues long. Germline assignment: CDR1 MNHNS and CDR2 SASEGT. After removal of 8 bases from V and 0 bases from J, the junction contained 9 bases not matched to a gene. The CDR3 DNA reads TGTGCCAGCGCACGAAAGACAGGGATGAACACTGAAGCTTTCTTT. This encodes CASARKTGMNTEAFF.

This rearrangement joins TRBV20-1 to TRBJ1-1; D unresolved. The CDR3 has 13 residues. V was cut by 5 bases and J by 0 bases, with 10 bases left in between. The germline gives CDR1 DFQATT, CDR2 SNEGSKA (reference sequence). The CDR3 DNA sequence: TGCAGTGCTGCCAGAGAGATGAACACTGAAGCTTTCTTT. Translating it yields CSAAREMNTEAFF.

The rearrangement links TRBV12-5 to TRBJ2-1; D is undetermined. Germline CDR1 reads LGHNT; CDR2 reads FRNRAP. This CDR3 region has 14 residues. The V end was cut by 11 bases, the J end by 0 bases, with 14 bases between. The CDR3 protein is CAGTWVASYNEQFF. Written as DNA, the CDR3 is TGTGCTGGTACGTGGGTGGCCTCCTACAATGAGCAGTTCTTC.

This clonotype was counted once. This chain joins TRBV18 and TRBJ1-1, with a tentative D call TRBD1 (6 bases). Germline CDR1 and CDR2: KGHSH and LQKENI. This CDR3 has 14 amino acids. The V and J ends lost 6 bases and 4 bases respectively, with 15 bases between them. The CDR3 loop reads CASSRGGGLTEAFF. The CDR3 DNA reads as TGTGCCAGCTCGCGCGGCGGGGGGCTCACTGAAGCTTTCTTT.

A note on this clonotype: One end of the junction fails to match germline, which may point to a read error. V and J are TRBV7-2 and TRBJ2-7; D is unresolved. CDR1 is SGHTA and CDR2 is FQGNSA in the germline V gene. CDR3 size: 12 residues. As DNA, the CDR3 is TGTGCCAGCAGCTCAAACTCCCACGAGCAGTACTTC. The encoded protein is CASSSNSHEQYF.

The chain carries TRBV28 and TRBJ2-2; D remains unclear. Germline V gene sequence: CDR1 MDHEN, CDR2 SYDVKM. Trimming stripped 4 bases from V and 1 base from J, with 7 bases between. The CDR3 extends over 14 amino acids. In nucleotides, the CDR3 is TGTGCCAGCAGTTCGAAGATGAACACCGGGGAGCTGTTTTTT. Its translation is CASSSKMNTGELFF.

The V call is TRBV7-2, the J call TRBJ2-5, with TRBD1 identical over 9 bases. The CDR3 spans 17 residues. Per germline, CDR1 SGHTA and CDR2 FQGNSA. Unmatched junction bases numbered 15, after V lost 5 bases and J lost 5 bases. The CDR3 DNA reads as TGTGCCAGCAGCGCCGGGACAGGGCGGCGGCTGGGTGAGACCCAGTACTTC. Protein sequence: CASSAGTGRRLGETQYF.

In its sample, this clonotype was seen once. The chain is built from TRBV12-3 or TRBV12-4 and TRBJ1-3; D might be TRBD1 (6 bases). V was clipped by 8 bases and J by 3 bases, with 20 bases between them. The CDR3 contains 16 residues. This CDR3 is CASDGAGGPLGNTIYF. As DNA, the CDR3 is TGTGCCAGCGACGGCGCTGGGGGCCCGCTTGGAAACACCATATATTTT.

The chain couples TRBV6-1 to TRBJ1-4; D remains ambiguous. Germline V lookup: CDR1 MNHNS, CDR2 SASEGT. The CDR3 runs 11 residues. Trimming stripped 8 bases from V and 6 bases from J, with 7 bases between. The CDR3 reads CASYRHEKLFF. Written as DNA, the CDR3 is TGTGCCAGCTACAGACATGAAAAACTGTTTTTT.

J is TRBJ2-1 and V is TRBV19; 10 bases are shared with TRBD2. CDR1 LNHDA and CDR2 SQIVND come from the germline V gene (reference sequence). This CDR3 spans 17 amino acids. Losses at the gene ends were 1 base for V and 0 bases for J; bases not matched to a gene: 3. Written as DNA, the CDR3 is TGTGCCAGTAGTATAGCCGGACTAGCGGTCTCCTACAATGAGCAGTTCTTC. It specifies CASSIAGLAVSYNEQFF. Looking up the rest from reference TRBV19 and TRBJ2-1 gives the full variable domain: DGGITQSPKYLFRKEGQNVTLSCEQNLNHDAMYWYRQDPGQGLRLIYYSQIVNDFQKGDIAEGYSVSREKKESFPLTVTSAQKNPTAFYLCASSIAGLAVSYNEQFFGPGTRLTVL.

In its sample, this clonotype was seen a few times. This sequence joins TRBV6-6 and TRBJ2-6; D is uncertain. The ends were cut back, 5 bases at V and 0 bases at J, with 8 bases in the middle. CDR1 MNHNY and CDR2 SVGAGI come from the germline V gene (reference sequence). The CDR3 consists of 15 residues. CDR3 sequence (DNA): TGTGCCAGCAGTCGACGGAGCTCTGGGGCCAACGTCCTGACTTTC. It yields the protein CASSRRSSGANVLTF.

This clonotype has only a few counts. Here the CDR3 reads CASSLARGSGTQYF. The CDR3 DNA is TGTGCCAGCAGCTTAGCCCGGGGGTCGGGGACCCAGTACTTC. The V call is TRBV7-2, the J call TRBJ2-5; D perhaps matches TRBD2 (6 bases). CDR3 size: 14 residues. Trimming left V 0 bases short and J 7 bases short, with 12 bases between. Germline values: CDR1 SGHTA, CDR2 FQGNSA.

The genes are TRBV19 and TRBJ2-4; D gene ambiguous. Germline V gives CDR1 LNHDA, CDR2 SQIVND (reference sequence). This CDR3 spans 15 amino acids. The V gene lost 6 bases and the J gene lost 1 base, with 13 bases spanning the gap. CDR3 in amino acids: CASRSPGSAKNIQYF. CDR3 DNA sequence: TGTGCCAGTAGGTCGCCAGGCTCTGCCAAAAACATTCAGTACTTC.